This TCR beta chain was sequenced for a study of beta chain features in type 1 diabetes. Across the whole study: Cell yields, gender and age were comparable in patients and healthy donors. Sorted cells, approximately 110,000,000 in number, were examined across all samples.

Study observations and caveats: For patients and controls alike, PCR might favor shorter templates to the same degree.

Germline values: CDR1 GTSNPN, CDR2 SVGIG (reference sequence). CDR3 length equals 12 residues. V lost 1 base to trimming and J lost 3 bases, with 6 bases between them. About this clone itself: What it binds is not known.

Sorted CD4+ subsets: naive, central memory, regulatory, stem cell-like memory (CD45RO/CCR7/CD25/CD127/CD95/CD27 panel). Reverse transcribing all isolated RNA meant expressed TCRB transcripts were sequenced. Assay used: immunoSEQ multiplex PCR; TCRdb lists only in-frame clones, some missing. The sample includes 200,000 to 250,000 clones, 25% to 35% of them seen just once. The receptor was isolated from a man younger than 40 in good health. The chain is built from TRBV30 and TRBJ1-1; D ambiguous. Sequenced sample: central memory CD4+ T cells from blood. The DNA of the CDR3 is TGTGCCTGGAGTGAGCGGGACACTGAAGCTTTCTTT. Protein: CAWSERDTEAFF.